The 12 T cell receptor beta chains below all came from one sample that was sequenced in a study of CD8 T cells in Susac syndrome. RNA totalling about 0.5 to 1 ug underwent reverse transcription with random hexamers. TCRdb passed the immunoSEQ multiplex PCR reads through MiXCR, listing each CDR3 protein once. The sample lists about 120,000 distinct CDR3 sequences; 96% were seen once. Sequencing was carried out using CD4+ T cells from PBMCs. The receptors here all came from a human donor with Susac syndrome.

V is TRBV20-1 and J is TRBJ2-1; no clear D gene. The V end was cut by 0 bases, the J end by 10 bases, with 13 bases between. CDR1 DFQATT and CDR2 SNEGSKA come from the germline V gene (reference sequence). The length of the CDR3 is 13 residues. The CDR3 nucleotides read TGCAGTGCTAGAGATGTGGCCAGCACAGAGCAGTTCTTC. Protein: CSARDVASTEQFF.

The chain carries TRBV5-1 and TRBJ1-2; D remains unclear. Trimming removed 0 bases at V and 7 bases at J, with 10 bases between. CDR3 length equals 13 residues. Germline CDR1 and CDR2: SGHRS and YFSETQ. The CDR3 loop reads CASSLEGPGGYTF. CDR3 DNA: TGCGCCAGCAGCTTGGAAGGGCCGGGTGGCTACACCTTC.

This chain uses TRBV29-1 with TRBJ2-7, with D unresolved. Germline loops: CDR1 SQVTM, CDR2 ANQGSEA. Deletions cut 4 bases from V and 2 bases from J, with 9 bases between. This CDR3 region has 12 residues. CDR3 DNA: TGCAGCGTTGGGAACGTAGCCTACGAGCAGTACTTC. It codes for CSVGNVAYEQYF.

This clonotype was detected only a few times. The V call is TRBV7-3, the J call TRBJ2-5; 12 bases map to TRBD2. This CDR3 region has 14 residues. Germline V gene sequence: CDR1 SGHTA, CDR2 FQGTGA. The J segment lost 4 bases and the V segment lost 5 bases, leaving 2 bases of the junction unmatched. CDR3 amino acids: CASSQGLAGETQYF. The CDR3 bases are TGTGCCAGCAGCCAGGGACTAGCGGGAGAGACCCAGTACTTC.

The V gene is TRBV18, the J gene TRBJ1-1, with 11 bases matching TRBD1. Trimming cost V 2 bases and J 7 bases; bases outside gene matches: 3. Germline V gene data show CDR1 as KGHSH and CDR2 as LQKENI. The CDR3 runs to 14 residues. In nucleotides, the CDR3 is TGTGCCAGCTCACCATCCGGGACAGGGGGTGAAGCTTTCTTT. Protein: CASSPSGTGGEAFF.

The gene calls are TRBV6-6 and TRBJ2-1, with a weak D call TRBD2 (6 bases). Trimming left V 5 bases short and J 14 bases short, with 16 bases between. Germline-derived CDR1 and CDR2 are MNHNY and SVGAGI (reference sequence). This CDR3 has 12 residues. CDR3 bases: TGTGCCAGCAGTCCCCCTAGCGCCCCGGAGTTCTTC. Protein: CASSPPSAPEFF.

J is TRBJ2-3 and V is TRBV6-6; D is possibly TRBD2 (5 bases). Germline loops: CDR1 MNHNY, CDR2 SVGAGI (reference sequence). V lost 2 bases and J lost 1, with 13 bases in between. The CDR3 loop spans 16 amino acids. The CDR3 spells CASSYPSSRRTDTQYF. CDR3 sequence (DNA): TGTGCCAGCAGTTACCCGTCTAGCCGACGCACAGATACGCAGTATTTT.

The V and J genes are TRBV29-1 and TRBJ1-4; no reliable D call. Trimming cost V 7 bases and J 3 bases, with 12 bases left between them. Per germline, CDR1 SQVTM and CDR2 ANQGSEA. The length of the CDR3 is 13 residues. CDR3 DNA sequence: TGCAGCGGTAAACGACACTCTAATGAAAAACTGTTTTTT. It specifies CSGKRHSNEKLFF.

The V call is TRBV12-3 or TRBV12-4, the J call TRBJ2-2; the D gene is possibly TRBD1 (6 bases). V was cut by 6 bases and J by 0 bases, with 11 bases left in between. The CDR3 runs to 15 residues. In DNA, the CDR3 is TGTGCCAGCAGGGGGGCCAGCACGAACACCGGGGAGCTGTTTTTT. Translation gives CASRGASTNTGELFF.

J is TRBJ2-1 and V is TRBV4-2, with D tentatively TRBD1 (6 bases). The germline V gene has CDR1 LGHNA and CDR2 YNFKEQ. This CDR3 is 16 amino acids long. V dropped 4 bases and J dropped 6 bases, with 19 bases sitting between them. CDR3 DNA sequence: TGTGCCAGCAGCCGAGTCTTACAGGGCTCACTCAATGAGCAGTTCTTC. It translates to CASSRVLQGSLNEQFF.

This chain connects TRBV6-5 to TRBJ1-1; tentative D call: TRBD1 (6 bases). This CDR3 is 15 amino acids long. CDR1 is MNHEY, CDR2 SVGAGI, per germline. V was trimmed by 4 bases and J by 1 base, leaving 13 bases between them. CDR3 sequence (DNA): TGTGCCAGCAGTTCGACTGCGACAGGGAACACTGAAGCTTTCTTT. This sequence encodes CASSSTATGNTEAFF.

The J gene is TRBJ2-1, the V gene TRBV27; D assignment may be TRBD1 or TRBD2 (5 bases each). Looked up from germline, CDR1 is MNHEY and CDR2 is SMNVEV (reference sequence). V was shortened by 3 bases and J by 7 bases, with 7 bases between the two germline ends. The CDR3 spans 12 residues. DNA for the CDR3: TGTGCCAGCAGTTTGTGGGGGAATGAGCAGTTCTTC. Protein sequence: CASSLWGNEQFF.